This T cell receptor beta chain was identified during a study of T cell repertoires in cytomegalovirus infection. There are 14 residues in the CDR3. Between the trimmed V and J ends, which lost 5 bases and 5 bases, there was a span of 16 bases. Concerning this clonotype itself: Its cognate antigen is unknown.

TCRdb re-derived calls from the reads in MiXCR, one entry per CDR3 protein. The table lists about 400,000 distinct CDR3 sequences, about 34% of them singletons. The specimen was cultured PBMCs, collected from culture after CMV antigen stimulation. This TCR derives from a human donor in good health (CMV status not recorded). Some clones in this sample may be carry-over from other donors' samples. The chain is built from TRBV12-3 or TRBV12-4 and TRBJ2-7; perhaps TRBD1 as D (5 bases). The CDR3, as DNA: TGTGCCAGCAGTCCCCCTGGCAGGGCCCACGAGCAGTACTTC. This translates into CASSPPGRAHEQYF.